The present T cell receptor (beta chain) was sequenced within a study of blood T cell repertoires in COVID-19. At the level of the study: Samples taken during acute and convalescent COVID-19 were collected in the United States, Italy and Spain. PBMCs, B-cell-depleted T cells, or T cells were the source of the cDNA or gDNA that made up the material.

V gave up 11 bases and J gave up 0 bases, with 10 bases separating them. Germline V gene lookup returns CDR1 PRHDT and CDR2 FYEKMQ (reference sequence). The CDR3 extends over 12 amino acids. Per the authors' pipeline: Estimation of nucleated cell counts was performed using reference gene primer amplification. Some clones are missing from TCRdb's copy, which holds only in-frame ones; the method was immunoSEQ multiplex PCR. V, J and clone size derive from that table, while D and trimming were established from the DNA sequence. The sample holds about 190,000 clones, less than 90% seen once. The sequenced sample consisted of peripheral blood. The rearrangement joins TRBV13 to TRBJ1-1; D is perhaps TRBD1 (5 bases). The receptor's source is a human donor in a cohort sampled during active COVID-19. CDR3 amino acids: CAQGRMNTEAFF. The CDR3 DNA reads TGTGCCCAGGGCCGTATGAACACTGAAGCTTTCTTT.